This T cell receptor (beta chain) stems from a study of shared clonotypes between healthy human individuals. Assay used: immunoSEQ multiplex PCR; TCRdb lists only in-frame clones, some missing. The sample shows over 300,000 clones, 87% of them seen only once. Study conclusions and caveats: A handful of donors held around 5% of naive CD4 clonotypes in common.

A word on this clone: Its target is not known.

The source material was memory CD8+ T cells sorted from blood. Indicated subset: CD45RO+ cells pooled with CCR7-negative TemRA cells. This TCR derives from a man between 18 and 29 years old in good health.

CDR3 loop: CASSQDRDGLIYEQYF. Written as DNA, the CDR3 is TGCGCCAGCAGCCAAGATCGGGACGGATTAATCTACGAGCAGTACTTC. The chain links TRBV4-3 to TRBJ2-7; D may correspond to TRBD1 or TRBD2 (5 bases each). Germline V CDR1 and CDR2: LGHNA, YSLEER. CDR3 length equals 16 residues. Trimming took 0 bases from V and 3 from J, leaving 15 bases between them.